The next 4 T cell receptor beta chains were all read from a single sample in a study of response to subunit inactivated influenza vaccine. MiXCR was run by TCRdb on the RT-PCR reads, yielding one entry per CDR3 protein. The sample records about 500,000 distinct CDR3 sequences, approximately 17% being singletons. The sequenced sample was CD4+ T cells sorted from PBMCs, obtained less than 25 months after vaccination. The receptor set was obtained from a man between 50 and 69 years old who received an inactivated influenza vaccine.

This clonotype was found a few times. The chain couples TRBV12-3 or TRBV12-4 to TRBJ1-5; TRBD1 matches at 11 bases. The CDR3 has 16 amino acids. V trimming: 4 bases; J trimming: 6 bases; junction bases outside the gene matches: 8. DNA for the CDR3: TGTGCCAGCAGTTCCGGACAGGGGGCATCTGTTCAGCCCCAGCATTTT. Its protein is CASSSGQGASVQPQHF.

The V and J genes are TRBV12-3 or TRBV12-4 and TRBJ1-6; TRBD1 agrees at 9 bases. The CDR3 length is 15 residues. After removal of 5 bases from V and 6 bases from J, the junction contained 5 bases not matched to a gene. In DNA, the CDR3 is TGTGCCAGCAGTCCGCGGGACAGGGCTAATTCACCCCTCCACTTT. Its protein is CASSPRDRANSPLHF.

This clonotype was found a few times. V usage is TRBV20-1 and J usage is TRBJ2-2; 8 bases line up with TRBD2. Germline lookup yields CDR1 DFQATT and CDR2 SNEGSKA (reference sequence). The junction had 10 bases not matched to a gene; V was cut back by 6 bases and J by 4 bases. The CDR3 runs to 15 residues. The CDR3 spells CSAIDRAGATGELFF. The CDR3, as DNA: TGCAGTGCGATAGACCGAGCGGGAGCCACCGGGGAGCTGTTTTTT.

The chain employs TRBV10-3 and TRBJ1-4; D remains ambiguous. CDR1 and CDR2 from the germline V gene are ENHRY and SYGVKD. The CDR3 has 14 amino acids. V shed 0 bases and J shed 5 bases, with 7 bases lying between them. DNA of the CDR3: TGTGCCATCAGTGAGTCTTCGGGGAATGAAAAACTGTTTTTT. Its translation: CAISESSGNEKLFF.